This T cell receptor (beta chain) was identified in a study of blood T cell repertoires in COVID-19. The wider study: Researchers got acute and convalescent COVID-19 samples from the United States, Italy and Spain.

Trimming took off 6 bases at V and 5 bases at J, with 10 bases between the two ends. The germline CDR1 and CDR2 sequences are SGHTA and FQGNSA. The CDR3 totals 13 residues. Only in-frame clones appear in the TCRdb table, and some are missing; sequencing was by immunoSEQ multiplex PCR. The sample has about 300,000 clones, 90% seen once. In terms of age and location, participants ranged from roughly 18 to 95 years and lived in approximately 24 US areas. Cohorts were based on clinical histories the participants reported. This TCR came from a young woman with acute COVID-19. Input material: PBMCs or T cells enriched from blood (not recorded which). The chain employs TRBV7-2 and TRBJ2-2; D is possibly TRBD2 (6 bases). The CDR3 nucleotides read TGTGCCAGCAGTTGGAGCGGGACCGGGGAGCTGTTTTTT. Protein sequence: CASSWSGTGELFF.